Presented here are 5 T cell receptor beta chains from one specimen sequenced in a study of shared clonotypes between healthy human individuals. Sequenced by immunoSEQ multiplex PCR; TCRdb stores in-frame clones only, minus some. The repertoire holds roughly 2,000,000 clones, with just under 95% as singletons. Naivety among CD8 cells was defined by CD45RO negativity and positive CCR7 selection, thereby excluding terminally differentiated effector memory CD45RA+ cells. Sequenced input: naive CD8+ T cells from PBMCs. The receptors were sampled from a man younger than 35 in good health. Some clones in this sample may be carry-over from other donors' samples.

The gene calls are TRBV28 and TRBJ1-5; D ambiguous. Trimming cost V 7 bases and J 8 bases, with 9 bases left between them. Germline V gene lookup returns CDR1 MDHEN and CDR2 SYDVKM. The CDR3 runs 11 residues. CDR3 in amino acids: CASKQIEPQHF. The CDR3 bases are TGTGCCAGCAAACAGATTGAGCCCCAGCATTTT.

The chain combines TRBV7-6 with TRBJ1-4, with D tentatively TRBD1 (5 bases). This CDR3 is 14 amino acids long. Germline V lookup: CDR1 SGHVS, CDR2 FNYEAQ. V shed 5 bases and J shed 8 bases, with 15 bases lying between them. The CDR3 here is CASSTPGGGEKLFF. CDR3 bases: TGTGCCAGCAGCACCCCGGGGGGGGGAGAAAAACTGTTTTTT. Complete variable domain (other parts from reference TRBV7-6 and TRBJ1-4): GAGVSQSPRYKVTKRGQDVALRCDPISGHVSLYWYRQALGQGPEFLTYFNYEAQQDKSGLPNDRFSAERPEGSISTLTIQRTEQRDSAMYRCASSTPGGGEKLFFGSGTQLSVL.

A few counts support this clone. This same CDR3 is encoded by further DNA sequences in the sample. CDR3 protein: CASSFGGGTYEQYF. In DNA, the CDR3 is TGTGCCAGCAGTTTTGGGGGGGGCACCTACGAGCAGTACTTC. The chain recombines TRBV27 with TRBJ2-7; D perhaps matches TRBD2 (7 bases). This CDR3 has 14 residues. V was trimmed by 3 bases and J by 2 bases, leaving 11 bases between them. From germline, CDR1 is MNHEY and CDR2 SMNVEV (reference sequence).

A remark on this clone: Other DNA sequences from this sample encode an identical CDR3 as well. The V call is TRBV19, the J call TRBJ1-1; D gene uncertain. Between the trimmed V and J ends, which lost 1 base and 1 base, there was a span of 4 bases. The CDR3 spans 13 residues. Germline CDR1 LNHDA, CDR2 SQIVND (reference sequence). The CDR3 sequence is CASSIGRNTEAFF. CDR3 DNA: TGTGCCAGTAGTATAGGGAGGAACACTGAAGCTTTCTTT.

The V gene is TRBV6-1, the J gene TRBJ1-1; D may be TRBD1 (6 bases). Germline CDR1 MNHNS, CDR2 SASEGT. The CDR3 covers 15 residues. Trimming shortened V by 7 bases and J by 1 base, and 16 bases separated the two germline ends. CDR3 DNA: TGTGCCAGCATCCAACGAGGGGGGTCGAACACTGAAGCTTTCTTT. Translating it yields CASIQRGGSNTEAFF.